These 29 T cell receptor beta chains originate from one sample sequenced in a study of beta chain features in type 1 diabetes. Study conclusions and caveats: Among all four CD4+ subsets, Type 1 diabetes patients had TCRB CDR3s that were moderately but significantly shorter.

What these receptors recognize is not known. Sequenced material consisted of expressed TCRB transcripts (all of the isolated RNA was reverse transcribed). Method: immunoSEQ multiplex PCR; TCRdb's copy keeps in-frame clones and lacks some. The sample shows about 160,000 clones, roughly 65% of them seen only once. The sequencing input was naive CD4+ T cells from blood. The receptors derive from a man aged 25 to 45 with type 1 diabetes.

The V and J genes are TRBV2 and TRBJ2-7; 7 bases are shared with TRBD1. With V trimmed by 7 bases and J by 2 bases, 5 bases remained unmatched. Germline V gives CDR1 SNHLY, CDR2 FYNNEI. The CDR3 is 13 residues long. The CDR3 sequence: CASTGDRAYEQYF. Written as DNA, the CDR3 is TGTGCCAGCACCGGAGACAGGGCCTACGAGCAGTACTTC.

A few counts support this clone. The CDR3 DNA sequence: TGCGCCAGCAGTCCGGGCAGGGGTACCGAGCAGTACTTC. Protein sequence: CASSPGRGTEQYF. The chain employs TRBV23-1 and TRBJ2-7; possibly TRBD1 for D (6 bases). TRBV23-1 carries the ORF label, with uncertain function. This CDR3 has 13 residues. V lost 4 bases and J 6 bases, leaving 13 bases between the germline ends.

The rearrangement uses TRBV29-1 and TRBJ2-1, with D unresolved. The germline CDR1 and CDR2 sequences are SQVTM and ANQGSEA. V lost 4 bases to trimming and J lost 1 base, with 8 bases between them. CDR3 size: 13 residues. The CDR3 DNA reads as TGCAGCGTTGGAAAAGCTTCCTACAATGAGCAGTTCTTC. Encoded protein: CSVGKASYNEQFF.

The chain is built from TRBV7-2 and TRBJ2-4, with D perhaps matching TRBD1 (6 bases). Germline lookup yields CDR1 SGHTA and CDR2 FQGNSA. Trimming stripped 10 bases from V and 0 bases from J, with 10 bases between. The CDR3 has 13 amino acids. In nucleotides, the CDR3 is TGTGCCACTGGACAGTTAGCCAAAAACATTCAGTACTTC. Residues: CATGQLAKNIQYF.

The gene calls are TRBV6-6 and TRBJ2-1; possibly TRBD2 for D (9 bases). Between the trimmed V and J ends, which lost 10 bases and 16 bases, there was a span of 32 bases. The CDR3 contains 15 residues. Looked up from germline, CDR1 is MNHNY and CDR2 is SVGAGI (reference sequence). This CDR3 reads CATATRDRSSGEGFF. The CDR3 coding sequence is TGTGCCACAGCTACTCGGGACAGGTCTAGCGGGGAAGGCTTCTTC.

As for this clone: A read error may produce the germline difference seen at one junction end. This chain links TRBV7-2 with TRBJ1-2; D is unresolved. Looked up from germline, CDR1 is SGHTA and CDR2 is FQGNSA. The CDR3 runs 15 residues. The CDR3 reads CASSLERTPYYGYTF. The DNA for the CDR3 is TGTGCCAGCAGCTTAGAGAGGACGCCCTACTACGGCTACACCTTC.

The chain uses TRBV4-3 and TRBJ2-1; no reliable D call. This CDR3 spans 13 amino acids. The V gene lost 0 bases and the J gene lost 7 bases, with 7 bases spanning the gap. Germline V gene sequence: CDR1 LGHNA, CDR2 YSLEER. The DNA of the CDR3 is TGCGCCAGCAGCCAAGAGTGGGGAAATGAGCAGTTCTTC. Its protein product is CASSQEWGNEQFF.

The table lists this clone with a count of one. The chain carries TRBV29-1 and TRBJ1-2; D unresolved. V was clipped by 8 bases and J by 1 base, with 14 bases between them. Germline V gene data show CDR1 as SQVTM and CDR2 as ANQGSEA. The CDR3 sequence is 13 residues long. CDR3 protein: CSTEGSNNYGYTF. In DNA form, the CDR3 reads TGCAGCACCGAGGGTAGCAATAACTATGGCTACACCTTC.

The genes are TRBV28 and TRBJ2-3; a possible D gene is TRBD2 (6 bases). The V gene's germline CDR1 is MDHEN and CDR2 SYDVKM. With 2 bases removed from V and 2 bases from J, the gap between germline ends came to 8 bases. This CDR3 region has 14 residues. The CDR3 region has the DNA TGTGCCAGCAGTTTAAGCGGGTTCACAGATACGCAGTATTTT. It specifies CASSLSGFTDTQYF.

The genes are TRBV5-4 and TRBJ2-5, with 8 bases matching TRBD1. CDR1 and CDR2 (germline): SGHNT, YYREEE (reference sequence). The CDR3 spans 14 residues. V lost 3 bases, J lost 1 base, and 2 bases stayed unmatched. The CDR3 DNA is TGTGCCAGCAGCTCAACAGGGGGCCAAGAGACCCAGTACTTC. Amino acid sequence: CASSSTGGQETQYF. The variable domain in full, completed from reference TRBV5-4 and TRBJ2-5, reads ETGVTQSPTHLIKTRGQQVTLRCSSQSGHNTVSWYQQALGQGPQFIFQYYREEENGRGNFPPRFSGLQFPNYSSELNVNALELDDSALYLCASSSTGGQETQYFGPGTRLLVL.

The chain has TRBV7-2 and TRBJ2-7; TRBD1 agrees at 9 bases. Germline CDR1 SGHTA, CDR2 FQGNSA. V gave up 6 bases and J gave up 0 bases; unmatched junction bases: 6. This CDR3 comprises 15 residues. The CDR3 sequence: CASRWDRVSSYEQYF. The CDR3 DNA follows: TGTGCCAGCAGATGGGACAGGGTCAGCTCCTACGAGCAGTACTTC. The complete variable domain, with remaining parts taken from reference TRBV7-2 and TRBJ2-7, reads GAGVSQSPSNKVTEKGKDVELRCDPISGHTALYWYRQSLGQGLEFLIYFQGNSAPDKSGLPSDRFSAERTGGSVSTLTIQRTQQEDSAVYLCASRWDRVSSYEQYFGPGTRLTVT.

The CDR3 loop is CASSFRVSYEQYF. The CDR3 bases are TGTGCCAGCAGCTTCCGGGTCTCCTACGAGCAGTACTTC. The V gene is TRBV7-9, the J gene TRBJ2-7; D not resolved. Between the trimmed V and J ends, which lost 3 bases and 0 bases, there was a span of 6 bases. The germline CDR1 and CDR2 sequences are SEHNR and FQNEAQ (reference sequence). CDR3 length: 13 amino acids.

This clone was counted between two and nine times. The CDR3: CASSQGGQPQETQYF. CDR3 sequence (DNA): TGCGCCAGCAGCCAGGGCGGACAGCCCCAAGAGACCCAGTACTTC. The rearrangement links TRBV4-1 to TRBJ2-5; D possibly corresponds to TRBD1 (6 bases). Germline V CDR1 and CDR2: MGHRA, YSYEKL. This CDR3 spans 15 amino acids. V dropped 3 bases and J dropped 1 base, with 12 bases sitting between them.

This clone was recorded a few times. The J gene is TRBJ2-1, the V gene TRBV5-1; no firm D call. Trimming took 0 bases from V and 8 from J, leaving 6 bases between them. CDR3 length: 12 residues. The V gene's germline CDR1 is SGHRS and CDR2 YFSETQ. The CDR3 bases are TGCGCCAGCAGCTTGGTAATCCATGAGCAGTTCTTC. Its protein is CASSLVIHEQFF.

This clone was seen only a few times. This chain uses TRBV30 with TRBJ2-3; TRBD1 is a possible D gene (6 bases). The CDR3 runs 12 residues. The germline gives CDR1 GTSNPN, CDR2 SVGIG (reference sequence). V lost 1 base, J lost 4 bases, and 6 bases lay in between. CDR3 DNA sequence: TGTGCCTGGAGTGAGGGGGCAGATACGCAGTATTTT. Amino acid sequence: CAWSEGADTQYF.

This clone was observed once. The V and J genes are TRBV29-1 and TRBJ2-3; either TRBD1 or TRBD2 may supply D (5 bases each). Germline CDR1 and CDR2: SQVTM and ANQGSEA. V shed 7 bases and J shed 0 bases, with 11 bases lying between them. The CDR3 totals 13 residues. In DNA, the CDR3 is TGCAGCGCGGGGCGTACTAGCACAGATACGCAGTATTTT. Translated, it gives CSAGRTSTDTQYF.

A few counts support this clone. V gene TRBV7-2 combines with J gene TRBJ1-1, with D unresolved. This CDR3 contains 12 residues. Trimming shortened V by 5 bases and J by 1 base, and 5 bases separated the two germline ends. Per the germline V gene, CDR1 is SGHTA and CDR2 is FQGNSA. The CDR3: CASSRQNTEAFF. DNA for the CDR3: TGTGCCAGCAGCCGACAGAACACTGAAGCTTTCTTT.

CDR3: CASSLGWENTEAFF. For the CDR3, the DNA is TGCGCCAGCAGCTTGGGGTGGGAGAACACTGAAGCTTTCTTT. The chain combines TRBV5-1 with TRBJ1-1; D unclear. Deletions cut 0 bases from V and 1 base from J, with 7 bases between. Germline CDR1 is SGHRS and CDR2 is YFSETQ. The CDR3 sequence is 14 residues long.

The gene calls are TRBV13 and TRBJ1-1; D remains ambiguous. The germline CDR1 and CDR2 sequences are PRHDT and FYEKMQ (reference sequence). Trimming stripped 5 bases from V and 3 bases from J, with 22 bases between. The CDR3 extends over 17 amino acids. Here the CDR3 reads CASSLLTRLYEDTEAFF. The CDR3 DNA follows: TGTGCCAGCAGCCTCCTTACAAGGCTTTACGAGGACACTGAAGCTTTCTTT.

The rearrangement joins TRBV9 to TRBJ2-3, with 10 nucleotides matching TRBD2. V trimming: 1 base; J trimming: 6 bases; junction bases outside the gene matches: 8. The CDR3 is made up of 16 amino acids. Germline V gene lookup returns CDR1 SGDLS and CDR2 YYNGEE. The CDR3 region is CASSVIQRGGSDTQYF. CDR3 nucleotide sequence: TGTGCCAGCAGCGTAATCCAGCGGGGGGGCTCGGATACGCAGTATTTT.

The CDR3 is CASSNGQGPGANVLTF. Written as DNA, the CDR3 is TGTGCCAGTAGCAACGGACAGGGGCCTGGGGCCAACGTCCTGACTTTC. The chain has TRBV19 and TRBJ2-6, with TRBD1 identical over 9 bases. The germline gives CDR1 LNHDA, CDR2 SQIVND (reference sequence). The CDR3 is 16 amino acids. The trim removed 6 bases at V and 2 bases at J, leaving 5 bases unmatched.

The genes are TRBV28 and TRBJ1-1, with D possibly matching TRBD1 (6 bases). CDR1 and CDR2 (germline): MDHEN, SYDVKM. V lost 10 bases and J 5 bases, leaving 17 bases between the germline ends. The CDR3 sequence is 13 residues long. This chain's CDR3 is CATRQVGETEAFF. CDR3 bases: TGTGCCACCAGACAGGTGGGCGAAACTGAAGCTTTCTTT. Using reference TRBV28 and TRBJ1-1 for the parts outside the CDR3, the full variable domain is DVKVTQSSRYLVKRTGEKVFLECVQDMDHENMFWYRQDPGLGLRLIYFSYDVKMKEKGDIPEGYSVSREKKERFSLILESASTNQTSMYLCATRQVGETEAFFGQGTRLTVV.

V usage is TRBV7-9 and J usage is TRBJ1-6; 7 positions agree with TRBD1. J gave up 6 bases and V 1 base, and 3 bases lay outside the gene matches. This CDR3 has 15 amino acids. CDR1 is SEHNR and CDR2 is FQNEAQ in the germline V gene (reference sequence). The CDR3 spells CASSLVAGGNSPLHF. CDR3 sequence (DNA): TGTGCCAGCAGCTTAGTGGCAGGGGGTAATTCACCCCTCCACTTT.

Comment on this clone: This CDR3 is also generated by other DNA sequences in the sample. This sequence joins TRBV18 and TRBJ2-3; the D gene is possibly TRBD2 (6 bases). Germline V gene sequence: CDR1 KGHSH, CDR2 LQKENI. Trimming took 3 bases from V and 3 from J, leaving 7 bases between them. CDR3 size: 13 residues. The CDR3 DNA follows: TGTGCCAGCTCACCCGCGGGAACAGATACGCAGTATTTT. This codes for CASSPAGTDTQYF.

With respect to this clone: The same CDR3 can be traced to other DNA sequences in this sample. This chain uses TRBV5-1 with TRBJ2-2, with D unresolved. Deletions cut 1 base from V and 2 bases from J, with 0 bases between. The CDR3 is 12 amino acids. Germline CDR1 SGHRS, CDR2 YFSETQ. For the CDR3, the DNA is TGCGCCAGCAGCTTGAACACCGGGGAGCTGTTTTTT. It encodes CASSLNTGELFF.

This clone was found a few times. The CDR3: CSVWIGADTQYF. As DNA, the CDR3 is TGCAGCGTATGGATAGGCGCAGATACGCAGTATTTT. This chain connects TRBV29-1 to TRBJ2-3; D unresolved. The CDR3 length is 12 residues. V was cut by 6 bases and J by 4 bases, with 11 bases left in between. Germline V gives CDR1 SQVTM, CDR2 ANQGSEA.

The chain combines TRBV29-1 with TRBJ1-3, with D tentatively TRBD1 (5 bases). Trimming removed 4 bases from V and 4 bases from J, with 8 bases in between. The germline V gene encodes CDR1 SQVTM and CDR2 ANQGSEA. The CDR3 covers 12 residues. The CDR3 sequence: CSVAGRGNTIYF. The CDR3 DNA follows: TGCAGCGTTGCAGGGCGCGGAAACACCATATATTTT.

A single count supports this clone. Other nucleotide sequences in the sample specify the same CDR3. J is TRBJ1-1 and V is TRBV30; maybe TRBD1 (6 bases). The CDR3 is 13 residues long. Trimming took off 0 bases at V and 8 bases at J, with 13 bases between the two ends. Germline V gene lookup returns CDR1 GTSNPN and CDR2 SVGIG (reference sequence). The CDR3 reads CAWSVSTGTEAFF. The DNA for the CDR3 is TGTGCCTGGAGTGTATCCACCGGGACAGAAGCTTTCTTT.

This clone has just one count. V and J are TRBV2 and TRBJ1-6; 7 positions agree with TRBD1. The V and J ends lost 4 bases and 9 bases, in that order; junction bases with no gene match: 12. The CDR3 totals 16 residues. Per germline, CDR1 SNHLY and CDR2 FYNNEI. This CDR3 reads CASSGQGIGMGSPLHF. In DNA, the CDR3 is TGTGCCAGCAGTGGACAGGGTATCGGGATGGGTTCACCCCTCCACTTT.